The rows below give T cell receptor beta chains drawn from one sample of a study of blood T cell repertoires in COVID-19. Method: immunoSEQ multiplex PCR; TCRdb's copy keeps in-frame clones and lacks some. This table has fewer than 350,000 clones, about four fifths appearing once. Source material: peripheral blood. The source of these receptors is a woman aged 55-70 years with active or convalescent COVID-19. Each CDR3 is given with its conserved first and last residue. D genes are given only for firm matches. Clone size is shown for a subset of rows, as once, few, many or a class of expanded clone.

cdr3_nt cdr3_aa j_call clone_size v_call d_call
TGTGCCAGTAGTATATTAGAGGCTAGCGAGCAGTACTTC CASSILEASEQYF TRBJ2-7 NA TRBV19 NA
TGTGCCAGCAGTTACTCGACTAGCGTCAAGACCCAGTACTTC CASSYSTSVKTQYF TRBJ2-5 once TRBV6-5 TRBD2
TGTGCCAGCAGTGAGGACAGGCATCAGCCCCAGCATTTT CASSEDRHQPQHF TRBJ1-5 NA TRBV2 TRBD1
TGTGCCAGCAGCGTTGGGGGGTCCGGTAATGAAAAACTGTTTTTT CASSVGGSGNEKLFF TRBJ1-4 NA TRBV7-9 NA
TGTGCCAGTATGACTCAGGGAGGACGGGGTAATCAGCCCCAGCATTTT CASMTQGGRGNQPQHF TRBJ1-5 NA TRBV19 NA
TGTGCCAGCAGTTACCCGCGGGGAACAGATACGCAGTATTTT CASSYPRGTDTQYF TRBJ2-3 NA TRBV6-2/TRBV6-3 NA
TGTGCCAGCAGCTCCGACAGGGGGAGCTCCTACGAGCAGTACTTC CASSSDRGSSYEQYF TRBJ2-7 NA TRBV11-1 TRBD1
TGTGCCAGCAGGACCAGGGATGGTGCCAAAAACATTCAGTACTTC CASRTRDGAKNIQYF TRBJ2-4 NA TRBV11-2 NA
TGTGCCAGCAGCCGCCAGACAGGGACTAATTCACCCCTCCACTTT CASSRQTGTNSPLHF TRBJ1-6 NA TRBV14 TRBD1
TGTGCCAGCAGTTACAGGGGGAGCTCTGGAAACACCATATATTTT CASSYRGSSGNTIYF TRBJ1-3 NA TRBV6-5 NA
TGCGCCAGCAGCCAATCCAGGGGGGCTGGCTACACCTTC CASSQSRGAGYTF TRBJ1-2 NA TRBV4-3 TRBD1
TGCGCCAGCAGCAGCCCGACCGGGACTAGCGTCAATGAGCAGTTCTTC CASSSPTGTSVNEQFF TRBJ2-1 NA TRBV5-1 TRBD2
TGTGCCAGCAGCTTGGCCGAGATAATTCCCTCTGGAAACACCATATATTTT CASSLAEIIPSGNTIYF TRBJ1-3 NA TRBV5-5 NA
TGTGCCAGCAGCCAAGATATACCGCGGACAGGGGTTTCCTACGAGCAGTACTTC CASSQDIPRTGVSYEQYF TRBJ2-7 NA TRBV3-1/TRBV3-2 TRBD1
TGTGCCTGGAGTTCGGGCGGGCTTTTCTCTGGAAACACCATATATTTT CAWSSGGLFSGNTIYF TRBJ1-3 NA TRBV30 NA
TGCGCCAGCAGCTTGGGGGCCTTAGCGGACCTATCCTACGAGCAGTACTTC CASSLGALADLSYEQYF TRBJ2-7 NA TRBV5-1 NA
TGTGCCAGTAGCCAGGGACTAGCGGGGGGAAGCACAGATACGCAGTATTTT CASSQGLAGGSTDTQYF TRBJ2-3 NA TRBV19 TRBD2
TGTGCCATCAGTGCGACTAGCTTAGAGGATACGCAGTATTTT CAISATSLEDTQYF TRBJ2-3 few TRBV10-3 TRBD2
TGTGCCAGCAGCATCCAACCGGGACTAGCGACCCCCAATGAGCAGTTCTTC CASSIQPGLATPNEQFF TRBJ2-1 NA TRBV5-4 TRBD2
TGTGCCAGCAGTCGGGGGTCAGTCACAGATACGCAGTATTTT CASSRGSVTDTQYF TRBJ2-3 NA TRBV3-1/TRBV3-2 NA
TGTGCCAGCAGCCAAGATCCGGGGGGAAACACTGAAGCTTTCTTT CASSQDPGGNTEAFF TRBJ1-1 NA TRBV3-1/TRBV3-2 NA
TGCGCCAGCAGTGAGGGACTAGCGGACACCTACGAGCAGTACTTC CASSEGLADTYEQYF TRBJ2-7 NA TRBV10-1 TRBD2
TGTGCCAGCTCACCCGACAGGGGGCAAGGTGGAAACACCATATATTTT CASSPDRGQGGNTIYF TRBJ1-3 few TRBV18 TRBD1
TGTGCCAGCAGTGCCTACACTGAAGCTTTCTTT CASSAYTEAFF TRBJ1-1 NA TRBV2 NA
TGTGCCAGCCGAGGTACGGGGGAGAGGAACTATGGCTACACCTTC CASRGTGERNYGYTF TRBJ1-2 NA TRBV18 NA
TGTGCCAGCAGTTATGGCAGCAATCAGCCCCAGCATTTT CASSYGSNQPQHF TRBJ1-5 NA TRBV6-5 NA
TGCGCCAGCAGCTTACAAGGACAGGGCCTGTCTTACGAGCAGTACTTC CASSLQGQGLSYEQYF TRBJ2-7 NA TRBV5-1 TRBD1
TGTGCCAGCAGCCAAGTCAGCTCTGGGGCCTATGGCTACACCTTC CASSQVSSGAYGYTF TRBJ1-2 NA TRBV14 NA
TGTGCCAGCAGCATAGATCGGGACAAGAACACTGAAGCTTTCTTT CASSIDRDKNTEAFF TRBJ1-1 NA TRBV7-2 NA
TGTGCCAGCAGCGTAGGCAGGGTTAACAATGAGCAGTTCTTC CASSVGRVNNEQFF TRBJ2-1 NA TRBV9 NA
TGCAGTGCTAGTCGTGACAGAGCCTACGAGCAGTACTTC CSASRDRAYEQYF TRBJ2-7 few TRBV20-1 NA
TGCGCCAGCAGCTTTGACTCCCGTAATGAAAAACTGTTTTTT CASSFDSRNEKLFF TRBJ1-4 NA TRBV5-1 NA
TGTGCCAGCAGTGTGGACAGGGAGTTCACTGAAGCTTTCTTT CASSVDREFTEAFF TRBJ1-1 NA TRBV6-6 TRBD1
TGCGCCAGCAGCGCGGGGCCCGGTAGTAGCGGCCAAGAGACCCAGTACTTC CASSAGPGSSGQETQYF TRBJ2-5 NA TRBV5-1 NA
TGCAGCGTCCAGGGACAGCCCTATGGCTACACCTTC CSVQGQPYGYTF TRBJ1-2 NA TRBV29-1 TRBD1
TGTGCCAGCAGCTCCCCAGGGGGCGGGAAGTCCTACGAGCAGTACTTC CASSSPGGGKSYEQYF TRBJ2-7 few TRBV7-2 TRBD1
TGTGCCAGCGGGGGGTGGAAGGGAAGGGGTGAGCAGTTCTTC CASGGWKGRGEQFF TRBJ2-1 few TRBV7-9 NA
TGCAGTGCTAGTTCTAGCGGGTACAATGAGCAGTTCTTC CSASSSGYNEQFF TRBJ2-1 NA TRBV20-1 TRBD2
TGTGCCAGCAGCTCGTTTGGACAGGGATTCACCGGGGAGCTGTTTTTT CASSSFGQGFTGELFF TRBJ2-2 NA TRBV7-9 TRBD1
TGTGCCATCAGTGCGGCACAGTACGGCGATGGCTACACCTTC CAISAAQYGDGYTF TRBJ1-2 medium-sized TRBV10-3 NA
TGCGCCAGCAGCCCAACCGTTAATACACAGGGTGGGGCCACTGAAGCTTTCTTT CASSPTVNTQGGATEAFF TRBJ1-1 NA TRBV4-1 NA
TGTGCCAGCAGTTACTCTCCTCAGGGACAAACCTTC CASSYSPQGQTF TRBJ1-2 NA TRBV6-2/TRBV6-3 NA
TGTGCCAGTAGTATAGGCACGGGACAGTCCACAGATACGCAGTATTTT CASSIGTGQSTDTQYF TRBJ2-3 NA TRBV19 TRBD1
TGTGCCAGCAGGCTAGCGATCGTCCCCTACGAGCAGTACTTC CASRLAIVPYEQYF TRBJ2-7 once TRBV28 NA
TGCGCCAGCAGCCGGTCGGACAGGGCGATTTGGCGGGGGGGCGGGAATGAGCAGTTCTTC CASSRSDRAIWRGGGNEQFF TRBJ2-1 NA TRBV4-1 NA
TGTGCCAGCAGCCTGACAGAGTATGGCTACACCTTC CASSLTEYGYTF TRBJ1-2 NA TRBV7-8 NA
TGCAGTGCTAGAGACCTTGAGACCCTCCACTTT CSARDLETLHF TRBJ1-6 NA TRBV20-1 NA
TGTGCCAGCAGCTCATCGACAGGGGGGCTGAACACTGAAGCTTTCTTT CASSSSTGGLNTEAFF TRBJ1-1 NA TRBV7-6 TRBD1
TGTGCCAGCAGCTTAAATAGCTTCTCCTACAATGAGCAGTTCTTC CASSLNSFSYNEQFF TRBJ2-1 NA TRBV7-9 NA
TGTGCCAGCAGTCCGACAGTGATGAGTGAAAAACTGTTTTTT CASSPTVMSEKLFF TRBJ1-4 NA TRBV2 NA
TGTGCCAGCTCACGGGGGCCTAACTATGGCTACACCTTC CASSRGPNYGYTF TRBJ1-2 NA TRBV18 NA
TGTGCCAGCAGCCAATTAACTAACACTGAAGCTTTCTTT CASSQLTNTEAFF TRBJ1-1 few TRBV3-1/TRBV3-2 NA
TGCGCCAGCAGCCAAGGAAGCGGGGGGGCCAGACGGGAGACCCAGTACTTC CASSQGSGGARRETQYF TRBJ2-5 NA TRBV4-1 TRBD2
TGTGCCAGCAGCGCCGACCGACAGGGGACCTCCTACGAGCAGTACTTC CASSADRQGTSYEQYF TRBJ2-7 NA TRBV9 TRBD1
TGTGCCAGCAGCCGGGACAGGGAAAGCGAGCAGTACTTC CASSRDRESEQYF TRBJ2-7 NA TRBV14 TRBD1